Shown below are 5 T cell receptor beta chains from a single sample sequenced in a study of cytomegalovirus exposure and HLA in healthy donors. The PCR had 60 Vbeta and 13 Jbeta primers. Measured with immunoSEQ multiplex PCR; TCRdb has only the in-frame clones, and not every one. The table includes over 150,000 clones, approximately 80% detected once. Sample: PBMCs. These receptors originate from a male donor in good health and CMV-seropositive.

V is TRBV5-4 and J is TRBJ2-5; TRBD1 is a possible D gene (6 bases). Judging by the DNA end, TRBJ2-7 fits better; the J call may be wrong. Germline loops: CDR1 SGHNT, CDR2 YYREEE (reference sequence). The CDR3 is made up of 15 amino acids. CDR3 nucleotide sequence: TGTGCCAGCAGCCCAGGGGAACGGACAAGGTACGAGCAGTACTTC. Protein product: CASSPGERTRYEQYF.

In this sample, this clone turned up a few times. The gene calls are TRBV19 and TRBJ1-1; a possible D gene is TRBD1 (5 bases). Germline loops: CDR1 LNHDA, CDR2 SQIVND (reference sequence). Trimming cost V 5 bases and J 1 base, with 11 bases left between them. This CDR3 spans 14 amino acids. CDR3: CASSLLTANTEAFF. CDR3 coding DNA: TGTGCCAGTAGTCTGTTGACAGCGAACACTGAAGCTTTCTTT.

This chain connects TRBV7-3 to TRBJ2-5, with a tentative D call TRBD1 (5 bases). Trimming took 1 base from V and 1 from J, leaving 10 bases between them. Germline CDR1 and CDR2: SGHTA and FQGTGA. This CDR3 contains 15 residues. In DNA, the CDR3 is TGTGCCAGCAGCTTAAGGCCAGGGCGCCAAGAGACCCAGTACTTC. This codes for CASSLRPGRQETQYF.

V is TRBV18 and J is TRBJ1-4; TRBD1 matches at 7 bases. Losses at the gene ends were 1 base for V and 5 bases for J; bases not matched to a gene: 4. Germline values: CDR1 KGHSH, CDR2 LQKENI. This CDR3 has 15 amino acids. The CDR3, as DNA: TGTGCCAGCTCACCACGGACAGGCTCAAATGAAAAACTGTTTTTT. Protein: CASSPRTGSNEKLFF.

The chain carries TRBV2 and TRBJ2-1, with a weak D call TRBD2 (6 bases). Germline V gives CDR1 SNHLY, CDR2 FYNNEI. This CDR3 contains 15 residues. Trimming took off 6 bases at V and 4 bases at J, with 16 bases between the two ends. The CDR3 nucleotides read TGTGCCAGCAGCCCCACCTCTGGGACTTACAATGAGCAGTTCTTC. Its translation: CASSPTSGTYNEQFF.